This T cell receptor (beta chain) was observed in a study of T cell repertoires in cytomegalovirus infection. Across the whole study: Public TCR beta signatures provided an indication of both CMV infection and a matching HLA type.

TCRdb analysed the reads with MiXCR anew, one entry per CDR3 protein. The repertoire holds about 490,000 distinct CDR3 sequences, with approximately 25% as singletons. This clonotype occurred many times. Its antigen is not known. Study-wide results and limits: The ex vivo response showed dominance by HLA-C-restricted CMV-specific TCR beta clonotypes.

J was trimmed by 7 bases and V by 5 bases; bases with no gene match: 4. Germline V gene sequence: CDR1 MNHNS, CDR2 SASEGT. This CDR3 comprises 15 residues. The sequenced sample was PBMCs. The TCR was taken from a human donor in good health (CMV status not recorded). Some clones in this sample may be carry-over from other donors' samples. This chain uses TRBV6-1 with TRBJ2-1; TRBD2 aligns across 14 bases. The DNA of the CDR3 is TGTGCCAGCAGTATAGGGACTAGCGGGAGTAATGAGCAGTTCTTC. Amino acids: CASSIGTSGSNEQFF.